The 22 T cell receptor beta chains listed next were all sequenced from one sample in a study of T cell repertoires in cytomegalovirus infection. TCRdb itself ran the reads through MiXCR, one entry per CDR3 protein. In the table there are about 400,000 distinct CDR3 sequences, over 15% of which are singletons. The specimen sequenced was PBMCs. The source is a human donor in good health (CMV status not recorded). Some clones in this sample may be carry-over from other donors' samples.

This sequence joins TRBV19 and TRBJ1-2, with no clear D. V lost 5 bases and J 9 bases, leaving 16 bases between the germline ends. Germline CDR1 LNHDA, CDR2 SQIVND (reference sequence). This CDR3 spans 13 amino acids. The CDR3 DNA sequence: TGTGCCAGTAGTGCCCACATGGCCGGGAGCTACACCTTC. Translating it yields CASSAHMAGSYTF.

CDR3 loop: CASGDDSSYGYTF. CDR3 coding DNA: TGTGCTAGTGGTGATGACAGCTCCTATGGCTACACCTTC. V usage is TRBV12-5 and J usage is TRBJ1-2, with D tentatively TRBD1 (5 bases). This CDR3 region has 13 residues. Germline V gene data show CDR1 as LGHNT and CDR2 as FRNRAP. V was shortened by 5 bases and J by 4 bases, with 11 bases between the two germline ends.

The CDR3 DNA is TGCAGTGGTGCAGGGCCCCACGAGCAGTACTTC. It encodes CSGAGPHEQYF. The V gene is TRBV20-1, the J gene TRBJ2-7; tentatively, D is TRBD1 (5 bases). The CDR3 contains 11 residues. Germline CDR1 reads DFQATT; CDR2 reads SNEGSKA (reference sequence). The ends were cut back, 7 bases at V and 5 bases at J, with 12 bases in the middle.

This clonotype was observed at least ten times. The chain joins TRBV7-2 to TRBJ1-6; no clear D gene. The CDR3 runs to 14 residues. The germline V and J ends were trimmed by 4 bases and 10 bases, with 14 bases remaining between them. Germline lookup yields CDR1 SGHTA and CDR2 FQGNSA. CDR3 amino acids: CASSYGSLGSPLHF. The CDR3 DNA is TGTGCCAGCAGCTACGGTAGTTTGGGCTCACCCCTCCACTTT.

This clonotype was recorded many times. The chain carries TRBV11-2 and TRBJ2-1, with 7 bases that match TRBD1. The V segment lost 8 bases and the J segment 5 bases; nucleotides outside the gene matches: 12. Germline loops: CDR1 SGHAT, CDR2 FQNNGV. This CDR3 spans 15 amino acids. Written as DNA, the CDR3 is TGTGCCAGCTCGAGACAGGGATCTTTTAACAATGAGCAGTTCTTC. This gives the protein CASSRQGSFNNEQFF.

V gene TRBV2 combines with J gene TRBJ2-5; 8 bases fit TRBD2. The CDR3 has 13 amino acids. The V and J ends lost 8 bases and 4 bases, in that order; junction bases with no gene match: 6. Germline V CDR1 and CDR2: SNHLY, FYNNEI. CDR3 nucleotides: TGTGCCAGCGGACGGGGGGGCCGAGAGACCCAGTACTTC. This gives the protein CASGRGGRETQYF.

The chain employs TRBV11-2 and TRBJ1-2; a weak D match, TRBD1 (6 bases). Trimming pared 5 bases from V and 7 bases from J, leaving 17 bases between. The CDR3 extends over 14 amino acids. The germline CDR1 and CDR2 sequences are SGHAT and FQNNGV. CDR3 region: CASSPTIRGIGYTF. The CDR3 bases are TGTGCCAGCAGCCCAACCATCAGGGGCATTGGCTACACCTTC.

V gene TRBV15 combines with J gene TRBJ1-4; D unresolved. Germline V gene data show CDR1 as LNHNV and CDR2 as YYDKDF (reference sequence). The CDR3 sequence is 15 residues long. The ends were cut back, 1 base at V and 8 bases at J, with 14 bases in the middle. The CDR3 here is CATSRALATQEKLFF. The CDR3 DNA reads TGTGCCACCAGCAGAGCCCTCGCCACCCAGGAAAAACTGTTTTTT.

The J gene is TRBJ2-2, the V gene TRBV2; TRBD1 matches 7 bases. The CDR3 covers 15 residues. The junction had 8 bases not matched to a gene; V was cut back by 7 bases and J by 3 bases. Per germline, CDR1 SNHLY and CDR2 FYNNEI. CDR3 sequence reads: CASNRDRSYTGELFF. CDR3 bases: TGTGCCAGCAACCGGGACAGATCCTACACCGGGGAGCTGTTTTTT.

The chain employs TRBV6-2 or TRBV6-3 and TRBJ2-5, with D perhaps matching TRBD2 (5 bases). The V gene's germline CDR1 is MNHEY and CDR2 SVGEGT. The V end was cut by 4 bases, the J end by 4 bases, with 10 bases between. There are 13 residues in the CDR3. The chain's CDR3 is CASSSVRGETQYF. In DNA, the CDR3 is TGTGCCAGCAGTTCGGTCCGGGGAGAGACCCAGTACTTC.

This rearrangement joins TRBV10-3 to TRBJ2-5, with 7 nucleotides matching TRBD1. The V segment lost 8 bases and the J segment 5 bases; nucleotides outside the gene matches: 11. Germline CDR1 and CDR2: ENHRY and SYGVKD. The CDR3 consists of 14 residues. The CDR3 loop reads CAIARQGRVETQYF. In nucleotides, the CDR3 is TGTGCCATCGCCCGACAGGGACGAGTCGAGACCCAGTACTTC.

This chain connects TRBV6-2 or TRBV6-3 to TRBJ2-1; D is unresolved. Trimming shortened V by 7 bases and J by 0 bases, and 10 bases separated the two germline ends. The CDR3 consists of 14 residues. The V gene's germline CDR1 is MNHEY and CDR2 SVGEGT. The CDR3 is CASIGEGSYNEQFF. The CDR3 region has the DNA TGTGCCAGCATAGGTGAAGGCTCCTACAATGAGCAGTTCTTC.

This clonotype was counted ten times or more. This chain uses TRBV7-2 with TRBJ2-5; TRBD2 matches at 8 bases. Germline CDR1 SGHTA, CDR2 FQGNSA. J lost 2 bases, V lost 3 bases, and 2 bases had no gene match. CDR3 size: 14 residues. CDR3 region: CASSLASGQETQYF. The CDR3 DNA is TGTGCCAGCAGCTTGGCTAGCGGGCAAGAGACCCAGTACTTC.

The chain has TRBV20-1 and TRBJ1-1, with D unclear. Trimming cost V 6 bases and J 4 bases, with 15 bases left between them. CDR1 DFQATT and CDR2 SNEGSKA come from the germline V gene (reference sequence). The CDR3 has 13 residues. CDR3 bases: TGCAGTGCCCGCAATGATCGTGGCACTGAAGCTTTCTTT. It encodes CSARNDRGTEAFF.

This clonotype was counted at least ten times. CDR3 residues: CASSLGYQGQGFNEQYF. CDR3 in DNA: TGCGCCAGCAGCTTGGGGTACCAGGGACAGGGTTTCAACGAGCAGTACTTC. J is TRBJ2-7 and V is TRBV5-1, with 9 nucleotides matching TRBD1. This CDR3 region has 17 residues. CDR1 and CDR2 (germline): SGHRS, YFSETQ. V lost 0 bases to trimming and J lost 5 bases; unmatched junction nucleotides: 12.

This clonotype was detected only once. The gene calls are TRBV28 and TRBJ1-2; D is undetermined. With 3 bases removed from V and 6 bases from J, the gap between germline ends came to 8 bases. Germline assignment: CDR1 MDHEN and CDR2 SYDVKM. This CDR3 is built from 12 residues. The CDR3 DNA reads TGTGCCAGCAGTTTGGCCAGAGATGGCTACACCTTC. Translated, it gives CASSLARDGYTF.

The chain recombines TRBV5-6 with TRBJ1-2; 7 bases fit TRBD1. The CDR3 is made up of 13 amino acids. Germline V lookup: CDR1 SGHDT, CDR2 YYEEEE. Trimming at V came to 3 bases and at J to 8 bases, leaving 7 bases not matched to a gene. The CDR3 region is CASSWDSIMGYTF. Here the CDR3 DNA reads TGTGCCAGCAGCTGGGACAGCATCATGGGCTACACCTTC.

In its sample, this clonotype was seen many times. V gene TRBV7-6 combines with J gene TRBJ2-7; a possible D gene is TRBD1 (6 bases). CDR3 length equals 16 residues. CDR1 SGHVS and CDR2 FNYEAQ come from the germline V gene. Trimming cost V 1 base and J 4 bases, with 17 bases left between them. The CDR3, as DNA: TGTGCCAGCAGCTTAGTAGGGGACACCGAAGGTTACGAGCAGTACTTC. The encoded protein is CASSLVGDTEGYEQYF.

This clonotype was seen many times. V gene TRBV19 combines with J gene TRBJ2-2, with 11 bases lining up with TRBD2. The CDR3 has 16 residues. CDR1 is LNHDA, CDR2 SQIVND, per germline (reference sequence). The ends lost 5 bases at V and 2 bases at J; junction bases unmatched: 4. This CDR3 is CASSGSGRANTGELFF. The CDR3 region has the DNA TGTGCCAGTAGTGGTAGCGGGAGGGCAAACACCGGGGAGCTGTTTTTT.

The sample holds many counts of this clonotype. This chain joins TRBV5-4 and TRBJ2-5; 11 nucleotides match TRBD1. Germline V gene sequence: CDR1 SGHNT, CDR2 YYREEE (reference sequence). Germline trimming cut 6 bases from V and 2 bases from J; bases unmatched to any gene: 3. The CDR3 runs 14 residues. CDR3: CASNRDRGQETQYF. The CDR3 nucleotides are TGTGCCAGCAACCGGGACAGGGGGCAAGAGACCCAGTACTTC.

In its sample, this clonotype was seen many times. The CDR3 DNA reads as TGTGCCAGCAGTTACTCGATTAACCGGGGCGATAGCTCCTACGAGCAGTACTTC. It specifies CASSYSINRGDSSYEQYF. The V gene is TRBV6-5, the J gene TRBJ2-7; D possibly matches TRBD1 or TRBD2 (5 bases each). Germline CDR1 MNHEY, CDR2 SVGAGI. The CDR3 has 18 amino acids. The V end was cut by 0 bases, the J end by 0 bases, with 18 bases between.

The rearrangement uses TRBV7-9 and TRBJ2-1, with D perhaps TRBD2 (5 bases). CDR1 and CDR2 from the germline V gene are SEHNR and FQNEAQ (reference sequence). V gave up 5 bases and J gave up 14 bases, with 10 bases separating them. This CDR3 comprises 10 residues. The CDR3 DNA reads TGTGCCAGCAGCCCGGGGTCGGAGTTCTTC. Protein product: CASSPGSEFF.